This TCR beta chain was captured in a study of blood T cells in healthy people across ages (dated by TCRdb to between 2014 and 2017). Some background on the complete study: Template switching captured roughly one uniquely barcoded TCR beta cDNA molecule per two T cells in model experiments. The study measured age-related changes in TCR beta repertoire diversity using deep sequencing normalized with unique cDNA molecular identifiers. The donors were split into four age groups: young (average around 15 years), middle-aged (39), aged (about 56) and long-lived (approximately 80). The study analyzed two additional independent replicas of 1 million unique cDNA reads from the same blood draw for two donors, one aged 18 to 30 and one aged 80 or older. To avoid experimental bias, donors of different ages were randomly spread across the sequencing lanes.

Systemically healthy Caucasian individuals from Russia, 35 to 50 in total and aged roughly 6 to 95 years, were included as donors. Each donor gave approximately 10 milliliters of peripheral blood, collected into EDTA-treated Vacutainer tubes. Ficoll-Paque density-gradient centrifugation was used to isolate PBMCs, with at least 6.5 million obtained per sample. Total RNA, at least 6 micrograms per sample, was extracted from PBMCs with Trizol reagent. The percentages of naive CD45RAhigh/CD27high T cells were determined by flow cytometry on a PBMC aliquot from every donor. Libraries were built with 5' RACE. TCRdb lists the instrument as Illumina HiSeq 2500. The second PCR ran for roughly 7 to 12 cycles and used a J-beta primer mix along with a sample-barcoded 5' primer. Each TCR beta cDNA molecule received a unique molecular identifier from a template-switch 5' adaptor carrying 12 random nucleotides. Each sample yielded at least 3 million CDR3-containing paired-end reads. The Mint cDNA synthesis kit, primed by a TRBC-specific oligonucleotide, was used to synthesize first-strand cDNA from all RNA. Following uracil-DNA glycosylase treatment, all cDNA underwent a first 18-cycle PCR with the universal primers M1SS and BC2_uni_R. In the source study's methods: For normalization, 1 million high-quality reads, each with a distinct molecular identifier, were randomly selected from each sample. Instead of being binned into consensus sequences, reads that shared molecular identifiers were thrown out. MiTCR, run with a Q25 quality threshold and the strictest error-elimination algorithm, handled CDR3 identification, clonotype clustering and error correction. A nonparametric unseen species model using Euler transformation provided a lower-bound estimate of total TCR beta diversity. The raw public reads went through TCRdb reprocessing: fastp at Q25, MiXCR clone calling, in-frame beta chains kept. Under each unique CDR3 protein, matching rows form one entry showing the most common genes and DNA. What appears here as the V and J calls and clone size reflects TCRdb's work, not the paper's. This sample holds about 1,500,000 distinct CDR3 sequences; over 25% were observed only once. The top ten constitute 6.5% to 8.5% of the sample.

The CDR3 numbers 13 residues from cysteine through phenylalanine. Only the CDR3 part of the read is kept: 39 bases, read in frame from the first base. Per the germline V gene, SQVTM is the CDR1 and ANQGSEA is the CDR2. V loses 8 bases of germline sequence and J loses 7 bases, and the interval between the two ends is 21 bases. On this clonotype itself: Its antigen specificity is not known. Being one base from a much bigger clone, this may be a read error.

What the authors observed across the whole study: Observed TCR beta diversity per million T cells fell roughly linearly with age, and a significant reduction was already apparent by age around 40. There was a strong correlation between observed TCR beta diversity and the percentage of naive T cells measured by flow cytometry. Estimates of total diversity based on one million sequenced T cells were considered lower bounds and underestimates. Compared with the aged group, the long-lived group had more naive CD4+ T cells, fewer expanded clones and increased TCR diversity, a pattern suggesting age selection. Donor CMV infection status was unknown, potentially confounding age-related changes in expanded clonotypes. Conclusive comparison of naive and antigen-experienced compartments was prevented by the profiling of bulk unsorted PBMCs.

The sequenced sample consisted of blood. This receptor was taken from a woman aged 30 to 39 in good health. The chain uses TRBV29-1 and TRBJ2-7; the D gene is possibly TRBD2, with 5 bases matching. The DNA sequence follows: TGCAGCCACATTCCGGGGAGCAACAATGAGCAGTACTTC. Its translation is CSHIPGSNNEQYF.